This T cell receptor (beta chain) was captured in a study of blood T cell repertoires in COVID-19. Across the study: Italy, Spain and the United States were the sources of the convalescent and acute COVID-19 samples. PBMCs, B-cell-depleted T cells, or T cells provided the cDNA or gDNA that made up the material.

In the original workflow: It was from reference gene primer amplification that nucleated cell counts were estimated. Libraries were prepared by immunoSEQ multiplex PCR; TCRdb keeps only in-frame clonotypes and omits some of them. The V and J calls and clone size are taken from that table; D and trimming were inferred from the DNA. The sample lists 150,000 to 200,000 clones, about four fifths occurring once. Germline values: CDR1 LGHNA, CDR2 YNFKEQ. The V segment lost 5 bases and the J segment 0 bases; nucleotides outside the gene matches: 12. The CDR3 has 18 residues. This clonotype was obtained from a man between 60 and 70 years old with active or convalescent COVID-19. Sequencing input: peripheral blood. The V gene is TRBV4-2, the J gene TRBJ2-2; TRBD1 aligns across 7 bases. CDR3 DNA: TGTGCCAGCAGCTCCTCAAGCGGCAGGGGGTCGAACACCGGGGAGCTGTTTTTT. It translates to CASSSSSGRGSNTGELFF.